This TCR beta chain is from a study of CD8 T cells in Susac syndrome. Sequencing targeted TCR beta in blood CD8+ and CD4+ T cells. The CD8+ and CD4+ T cells were isolated magnetically using a negative isolation approach, whereas the TEMRA cells were enriched by FACS. CDR1 is SNHLY and CDR2 is FYNNEI in the germline V gene. This CDR3 comprises 14 residues. The V and J ends lost 6 bases and 1 base respectively, with 10 bases between them. The RNA input was 0.5 to 1 ug, and it was reverse transcribed with random hexamers. A multiplex approach, immunoSEQ multiplex PCR, amplified TCR beta CDR3 across 54 Vbeta and 13 Jbeta. TCRdb reprocessed the immunoSEQ multiplex PCR reads via MiXCR and lists one record per CDR3 protein. The sample includes 100,000 or so distinct CDR3 sequences, about nine tenths seen only once; the top ten take approximately 0.12%. Worth noting for this clonotype: Its antigen is as yet unknown.

Study-level findings and limits: It was acknowledged in the study that its TCR sequencing and HLA analysis involved a relatively small number of individuals.

The gene calls are TRBV2 and TRBJ1-5; tentatively, D is TRBD1 (5 bases). The sample comprised CD8+ T cells from PBMCs. This TCR came from a human donor in good health. The CDR3 DNA sequence: TGTGCCAGCAGGCAAACAGGAAGCAATCAGCCCCAGCATTTT. Translating gives CASRQTGSNQPQHF.